The present T cell receptor (beta chain) was sequenced within a study of blood T cells in healthy people across ages (dated by TCRdb to the mid-2010s). Looking at the study overall: In model experiments, template switching captured roughly one uniquely barcoded TCR beta cDNA molecule for every two T cells. The study measured age-related changes in TCR beta repertoire diversity using deep sequencing normalized with unique cDNA molecular identifiers. Donors were grouped into four age groups: young (average roughly 17 years), middle-aged (over 35), aged (about 60) and long-lived (just over 80). To avoid experimental bias, donors of different ages were randomly spread across the sequencing lanes. The study analyzed two additional independent replicas of 1 million unique cDNA reads from the same blood draw for two donors, one aged 18 to 30 and one aged 80 or older. The investigation overall reported the following: Compared with the aged group, the long-lived group had more naive CD4+ T cells, fewer expanded clones and increased TCR diversity, suggesting age selection. Observed TCR beta diversity per million T cells fell roughly linearly with age, and a significant reduction was already apparent by age around 40. Because the CMV infection status of the donors was unknown, age-related changes in expanded clonotypes may potentially have been confounded. Estimates of total diversity based on one million sequenced T cells were considered lower bounds and underestimates. The percentage of naive T cells measured by flow cytometry correlated strongly with observed TCR beta diversity. Conclusive comparison of naive and antigen-experienced compartments was prevented by the profiling of bulk unsorted PBMCs.

The donors were roughly 39 Caucasian individuals from Russia, aged roughly 6 to 95 years, who were systemically healthy. Each donor gave approximately 9.4 milliliters of peripheral blood, drawn into EDTA-treated Vacutainer tubes. Ficoll-Paque density-gradient centrifugation was used to isolate PBMCs, with at least 6.5 million obtained per sample. Total RNA, at least 5 micrograms per sample, was extracted from PBMCs with Trizol reagent. Naive CD45RAhigh/CD27high T cell percentages were measured by flow cytometry on a PBMC aliquot from every donor. Per the germline V gene, ENHRY is the CDR1 and SYGVKD is the CDR2. V is reduced by 8 bases and J by 1 base, leaving a spacing of 6 bases between them. The CDR3 numbers 12 residues from cysteine through phenylalanine. CDR3 DNA is the only sequence kept; it has 36 bases, read in frame from the first base. Libraries came from 5' RACE. Instrument used: Illumina HiSeq 2500. A second PCR of roughly 6 to 12 cycles was performed with a sample-barcoded 5' primer and a J-beta primer mix. Each TCR beta cDNA molecule received a unique molecular identifier from a template-switch 5' adaptor carrying 12 random nucleotides. Each sample yielded at least 2.5 million CDR3-containing paired-end reads. All of the RNA was converted into first-strand cDNA using the Mint cDNA synthesis kit, with a TRBC-specific oligonucleotide serving as the primer. After uracil-DNA glycosylase treatment, a first 18-cycle PCR used universal primers M1SS and BC2_uni_R on all cDNA. The original pipeline was this. Each sample was normalized by randomly selecting 1 million high-quality reads, each carrying a distinct molecular identifier. Instead of being binned into consensus sequences, reads with shared molecular identifiers were discarded. MiTCR, set to a Q25 quality threshold and the strictest error-elimination algorithm, was used for CDR3 identification, clonotype clustering and error correction. A nonparametric unseen species model with Euler transformation was used to estimate lower-bound total TCR beta diversity. In-frame beta chains were kept once TCRdb had trimmed the public reads at Q25 with fastp and called clones with MiXCR. All rows with the same CDR3 protein become a single entry with the most common DNA and genes. TCRdb assigned the V and J calls; the authors' analysis was not used. For this sample the table gives about 1.8 million distinct CDR3 sequences, of which 49% were detected only once. More than 2% of the sample rests with the top ten.

This clonotype was observed once. No cognate antigen has been identified for it. Base qualities are missing; no much larger clone stands one base away. Input material: blood. This TCR came from a woman aged 40 to 49 in good health. The sequence links TRBV10-3 to TRBJ2-1; the best D guess is TRBD2, with 6 bases matching. The bases are TGTGCCATCGGGGGGTCCTACAATGAGCAGTTCTTC. This sequence encodes CAIGGSYNEQFF.